This T cell receptor beta chain was sequenced for a study of shared clonotypes between healthy human individuals. Study-level findings and limits: Clonotypes shared by all four sorted-subset donors had higher generation probabilities than non-shared clonotypes. Donor scarcity curtailed the genetic and exposure-history diversity represented herein. Naive subsets, compared against memory subsets, generally had larger estimated richness values. Shared across several donors were approximately 5% of the naive CD4 clonotypes.

This clone was seen once. Its specificity is not known. Because the CDR3's place on the DNA is in doubt, the DNA is left out and the CDR3 is given as listed by TCRdb. Sequenced by immunoSEQ multiplex PCR; TCRdb stores in-frame clones only, minus some. The data contain over a million clones, around 75% of them singletons. The length of the CDR3 is 19 amino acids, counting both ends. The chain couples TRBV1 to TRBJ1-3. TRBV1 is a known pseudogene. Material for sequencing was memory CD4+ T cells sorted from blood. The sample's subset: CD45RA-negative fraction. The TCR sequence derives from a man aged 18 to 35 in good health. CDR3 sequence reads: CTSSQDRFTVVAWGNTIYF.